The 5 T cell receptor beta chains below were found in one sample sequenced in a study of cytomegalovirus exposure and HLA in healthy donors. This PCR relied on a set of 60 Vbeta primers and 13 Jbeta primers. This table comes from immunoSEQ multiplex PCR, and its TCRdb copy is limited to in-frame clones, with some not included. The sample has some 130,000 clones, about 82% seen once. Sequenced input: PBMCs. These receptor sequences come from a female donor in good health and CMV-seropositive.

The chain recombines TRBV19 with TRBJ2-2; D might be TRBD2 (6 bases). Trimming left V 6 bases short and J 4 bases short, with 18 bases between. Germline V lookup: CDR1 LNHDA, CDR2 SQIVND (reference sequence). This CDR3 has 16 amino acids. The CDR3 loop reads CASSPGAGSGTGELFF. DNA of the CDR3: TGTGCCAGTAGCCCTGGGGCGGGGAGTGGCACCGGGGAGCTGTTTTTT.

J is TRBJ2-7 and V is TRBV27, with a tentative D call TRBD1 (5 bases). With 6 bases removed from V and 6 bases from J, the gap between germline ends came to 15 bases. CDR1 is MNHEY and CDR2 is SMNVEV in the germline V gene (reference sequence). The CDR3 consists of 13 residues. This CDR3 is CASRPPWGGEQYF. DNA of the CDR3: TGTGCCAGCAGGCCACCTTGGGGCGGCGAGCAGTACTTC.

The chain carries TRBV19 and TRBJ2-1, with a tentative D call TRBD2 (5 bases). Deletions cut 2 bases from V and 8 bases from J, with 10 bases between. The CDR3 spans 13 residues. Germline-derived CDR1 and CDR2 are LNHDA and SQIVND (reference sequence). CDR3 nucleotide sequence: TGTGCCAGTAGTATACTCCCCGGGGATGAGCAGTTCTTC. It encodes CASSILPGDEQFF.

The chain couples TRBV6-1 to TRBJ1-4, with TRBD1 matching over 7 bases. V gave up 10 bases and J gave up 0 bases; unmatched junction bases: 5. The length of the CDR3 is 14 residues. Looked up from germline, CDR1 is MNHNS and CDR2 is SASEGT. The CDR3: CATKTGPTNEKLFF. As DNA, the CDR3 is TGTGCCACCAAGACAGGGCCAACTAATGAAAAACTGTTTTTT.

V is TRBV11-1 and J is TRBJ2-1; 9 bases agree with TRBD1. CDR1 is SGHAT and CDR2 is FQDESV in the germline V gene (reference sequence). This CDR3 is 14 amino acids long. The V segment lost 5 bases and the J segment 2 bases; nucleotides outside the gene matches: 1. In DNA form, the CDR3 reads TGTGCCAGCAGCCGACAGGGGGCCTACAATGAGCAGTTCTTC. This encodes CASSRQGAYNEQFF.